This T cell receptor (beta chain) emerged from a study of blood T cell repertoires in COVID-19. Whole-study context: COVID-19 samples from acute and convalescent phases originated in the United States, Italy and Spain. PBMCs, B-cell-depleted T cells, or T cells were the source of the cDNA or gDNA that made up the material.

The V gene lost 3 bases and the J gene lost 8 bases, with 16 bases spanning the gap. From germline, CDR1 is MNHEY and CDR2 SMNVEV (reference sequence). CDR3 size: 14 residues. Measured with immunoSEQ multiplex PCR; TCRdb has only the in-frame clones, and not every one. The sample contains over 120,000 clones, 87% of which appear only once. The sample consisted of peripheral blood. This TCR was sampled from a woman in her forties or fifties with acute or convalescent COVID-19. This chain uses TRBV27 with TRBJ1-2, with a possible D match to TRBD1 (5 bases). CDR3 sequence reads: CASSLKGRHRGYTF. CDR3 coding DNA: TGTGCCAGCAGTTTGAAGGGGAGGCATAGGGGCTACACCTTC.